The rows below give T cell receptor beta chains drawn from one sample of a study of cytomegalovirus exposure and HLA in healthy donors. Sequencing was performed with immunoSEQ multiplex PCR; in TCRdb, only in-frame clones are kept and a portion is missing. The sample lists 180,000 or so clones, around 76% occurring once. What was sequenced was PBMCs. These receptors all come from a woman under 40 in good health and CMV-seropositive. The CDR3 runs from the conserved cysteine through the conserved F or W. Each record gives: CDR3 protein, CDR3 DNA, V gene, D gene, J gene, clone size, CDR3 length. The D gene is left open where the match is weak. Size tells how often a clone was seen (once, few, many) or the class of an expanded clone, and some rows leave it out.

CASSQDLGTGLYEQYF,TGCGCCAGCAGCCAAGATTTGGGGACAGGGCTCTACGAGCAGTACTTC,TRBV4-3,TRBD1,TRBJ2-7,NA,16
CSVVVAGGSTDTQYF,TGCAGCGTTGTAGTAGCGGGGGGGAGCACAGATACGCAGTATTTT,TRBV29-1,TRBD2,TRBJ2-3,NA,15
CASGTYLAGGWTDTQYF,TGTGCTAGTGGTACCTACCTAGCGGGGGGGTGGACAGATACGCAGTATTTT,TRBV12-5,TRBD2,TRBJ2-3,NA,17
CASSSETEAFF,TGTGCCAGCAGTTCCGAGACTGAAGCTTTCTTT,TRBV6-6,NA,TRBJ1-1,once,11
CASSLVFAGYSYGYTF,TGTGCCAGCAGCTTAGTTTTCGCAGGGTATTCCTATGGCTACACCTTC,TRBV7-8,NA,TRBJ1-2,NA,16
CAWGEQGAEAFF,TGTGCCTGGGGGGAACAGGGGGCTGAAGCTTTCTTT,TRBV30,TRBD1,TRBJ1-1,NA,12
CASSPGQTEQFF,TGTGCCAGCAGCCCTGGGCAGACCGAGCAGTTCTTC,TRBV7-6,NA,TRBJ2-1,NA,12
CATKTSGSSYNEQFF,TGTGCCACCAAGACTAGCGGGAGCTCCTACAATGAGCAGTTCTTC,TRBV6-6,TRBD2,TRBJ2-1,once,15
CASSTATDNEQFF,TGTGCCAGTAGTACCGCGACAGACAATGAGCAGTTCTTC,TRBV19,NA,TRBJ2-1,NA,13
CASSLERGNEQYF,TGCGCCAGCAGCTTGGAACGGGGTAACGAGCAGTACTTC,TRBV5-1,NA,TRBJ2-7,few,13
CASSSTGQPNEKLFF,TGTGCCAGCAGCAGCACGGGACAGCCTAATGAAAAACTGTTTTTT,TRBV5-6,TRBD1,TRBJ1-4,NA,15
CAWGRERDHTYEQYF,TGTGCCTGGGGAAGGGAGCGGGATCATACCTACGAGCAGTACTTC,TRBV30,TRBD2,TRBJ2-7,NA,15
CASSLVEGYGYTF,TGTGCCAGCAGTTTAGTTGAGGGCTATGGCTACACCTTC,TRBV27,NA,TRBJ1-2,NA,13
CASSPLSGSGNTIYF,TGTGCCAGCAGCCCGCTTTCAGGGTCTGGAAACACCATATATTTT,TRBV7-9,NA,TRBJ1-3,NA,15
CASSLRVKGNLREQFF,TGTGCCAGCAGCCTCAGGGTTAAAGGGAACCTAAGGGAACAGTTCTTC,TRBV7-9,NA,TRBJ2-1,NA,16
CSVSGLAEETQYF,TGCAGCGTCTCGGGACTAGCGGAAGAGACCCAGTACTTC,TRBV29-1,TRBD2,TRBJ2-5,NA,13
CASSALVGHEKLFF,TGTGCCAGCAGTGCTCTGGTGGGCCATGAAAAACTGTTTTTT,TRBV27,NA,TRBJ1-4,NA,14
CAWSSDRTFISNYGYTF,TGTGCCTGGAGTTCTGACAGGACCTTTATTTCTAACTATGGCTACACCTTC,TRBV30,NA,TRBJ1-2,few,17
CASSQDWRGTSGYTDTQYF,TGCGCCAGCAGCCAAGATTGGAGAGGGACTAGCGGGTACACAGATACGCAGTATTTT,TRBV4-3,TRBD2,TRBJ2-3,NA,19
CSALRTGRNEQFF,TGCAGCGCCCTTAGGACAGGGCGGAATGAGCAGTTCTTC,TRBV29-1,TRBD1,TRBJ2-1,NA,13
CASSAGQRQPQHF,TGTGCCAGCAGTGCGGGACAGCGCCAGCCCCAGCATTTT,TRBV27,TRBD1,TRBJ1-5,NA,13
CASSLDRITYEQYF,TGTGCCAGCAGCTTAGACAGGATAACCTACGAGCAGTACTTC,TRBV7-2,NA,TRBJ2-7,few,14
CASSHKLAGGTDTQYF,TGCGCCAGCAGCCATAAACTAGCGGGGGGCACAGATACGCAGTATTTT,TRBV5-1,TRBD2,TRBJ2-3,NA,16
CASSEARRDNQPQHF,TGTGCCAGCAGTGAAGCGCGACGGGACAATCAGCCCCAGCATTTT,TRBV2,NA,TRBJ1-5,once,15
CASSAPPGQGSYEQYF,TGTGCCAGCAGCGCCCCTCCGGGACAGGGCTCCTACGAGCAGTACTTC,TRBV9,TRBD1,TRBJ2-7,few,16
CASSLSRSNQPQHF,TGTGCCAGCAGCTTATCGAGGAGCAATCAGCCCCAGCATTTT,TRBV7-9,NA,TRBJ1-5,NA,14